Given below is one T cell receptor (beta chain) in context. Only in-frame clones appear in the TCRdb table, and some are missing; sequencing was by immunoSEQ multiplex PCR. The sample yields about 92,000 clones, roughly four fifths seen once. These data come from a study of control samples from healthy donors and cancer patients. The V end lost 2 bases, the J end lost 2 bases, and 10 bases lay between the germline ends. The CDR3 is 15 amino acids. Germline V gene lookup returns CDR1 MDHEN and CDR2 SYDVKM. The chain combines TRBV28 with TRBJ2-1, with D perhaps TRBD2 (6 bases). Material: blood. The TCR was taken from a woman aged 60-75 years in good health. CDR3 residues: CASSLGGRAYNEQFF. DNA of the CDR3: TGTGCCAGCAGTTTAGGAGGGAGAGCCTACAATGAGCAGTTCTTC.